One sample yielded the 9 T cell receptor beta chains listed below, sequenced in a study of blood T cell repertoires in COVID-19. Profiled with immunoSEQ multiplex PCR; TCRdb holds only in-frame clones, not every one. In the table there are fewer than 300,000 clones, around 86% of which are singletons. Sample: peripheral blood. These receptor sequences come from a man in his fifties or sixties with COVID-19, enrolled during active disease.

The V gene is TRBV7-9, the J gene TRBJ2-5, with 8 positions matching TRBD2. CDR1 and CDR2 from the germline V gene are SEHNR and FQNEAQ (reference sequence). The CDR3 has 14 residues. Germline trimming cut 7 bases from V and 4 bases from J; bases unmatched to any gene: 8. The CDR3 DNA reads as TGTGCCAGCAACCTAGGGGCGGGAGGAGAGACCCAGTACTTC. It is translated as CASNLGAGGETQYF. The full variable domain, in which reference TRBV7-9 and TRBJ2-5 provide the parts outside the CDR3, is DTGVSQNPRHKITKRGQNVTFRCDPISEHNRLYWYRQTLGQGPEFLTYFQNEAQLEKSRLLSDRFSAERPKGSFSTLEIQRTEQGDSAMYLCASNLGAGGETQYFGPGTRLLVL.

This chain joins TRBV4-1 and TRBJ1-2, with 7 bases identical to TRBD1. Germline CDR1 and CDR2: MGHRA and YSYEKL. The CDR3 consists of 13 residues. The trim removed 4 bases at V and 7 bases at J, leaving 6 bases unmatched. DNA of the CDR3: TGCGCCAGCAGCCCATCGACAGGGACTGGCTACACCTTC. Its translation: CASSPSTGTGYTF.

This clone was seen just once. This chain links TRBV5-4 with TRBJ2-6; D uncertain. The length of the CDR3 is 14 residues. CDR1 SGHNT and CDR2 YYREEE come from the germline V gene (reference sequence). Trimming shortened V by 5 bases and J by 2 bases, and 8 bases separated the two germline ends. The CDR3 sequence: CASRNRTGANVLTF. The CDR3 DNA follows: TGTGCCAGCAGAAACAGAACTGGGGCCAACGTCCTGACTTTC.

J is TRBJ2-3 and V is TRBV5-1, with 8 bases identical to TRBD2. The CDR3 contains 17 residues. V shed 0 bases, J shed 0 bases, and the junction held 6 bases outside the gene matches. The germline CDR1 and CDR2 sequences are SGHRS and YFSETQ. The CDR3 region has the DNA TGCGCCAGCAGCTTGGAGGGACTAGTTACTAGCACAGATACGCAGTATTTT. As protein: CASSLEGLVTSTDTQYF.

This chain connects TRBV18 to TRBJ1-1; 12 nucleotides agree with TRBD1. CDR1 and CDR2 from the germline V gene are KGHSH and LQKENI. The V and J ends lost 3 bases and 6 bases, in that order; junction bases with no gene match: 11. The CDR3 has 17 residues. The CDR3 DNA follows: TGTGCCAGCTCACCCCAGGGACAGGGGGCCTTTAGCGCTGAAGCTTTCTTT. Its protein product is CASSPQGQGAFSAEAFF.

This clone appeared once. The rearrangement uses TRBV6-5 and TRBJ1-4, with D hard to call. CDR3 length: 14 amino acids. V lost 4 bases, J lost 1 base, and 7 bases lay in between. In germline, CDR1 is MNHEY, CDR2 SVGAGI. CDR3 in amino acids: CASSLERTNEKLFF. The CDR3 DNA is TGTGCCAGCAGTTTGGAGAGAACTAATGAAAAACTGTTTTTT.

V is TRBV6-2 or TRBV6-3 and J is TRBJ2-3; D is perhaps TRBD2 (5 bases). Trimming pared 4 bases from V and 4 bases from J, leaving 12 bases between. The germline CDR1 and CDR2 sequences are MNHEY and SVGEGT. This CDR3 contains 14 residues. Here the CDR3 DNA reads TGTGCCAGCAGTTCGCGGGTTCCCCCAGATACGCAGTATTTT. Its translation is CASSSRVPPDTQYF.

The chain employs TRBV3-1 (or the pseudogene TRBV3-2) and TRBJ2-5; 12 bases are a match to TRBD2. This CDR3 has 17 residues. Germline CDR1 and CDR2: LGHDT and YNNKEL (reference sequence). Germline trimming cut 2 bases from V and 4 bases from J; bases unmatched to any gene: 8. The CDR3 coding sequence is TGTGCCAGCAGCCAACAAACGACTAGCGGGGGAGGAGAGACCCAGTACTTC. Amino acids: CASSQQTTSGGGETQYF.

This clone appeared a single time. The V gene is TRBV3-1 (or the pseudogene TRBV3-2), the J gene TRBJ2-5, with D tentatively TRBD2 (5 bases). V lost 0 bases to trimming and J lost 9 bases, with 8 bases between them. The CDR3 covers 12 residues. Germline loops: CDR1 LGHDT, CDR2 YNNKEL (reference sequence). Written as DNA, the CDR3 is TGTGCCAGCAGCCAAGATGCGAGGGCCCAGTACTTC. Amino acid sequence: CASSQDARAQYF.